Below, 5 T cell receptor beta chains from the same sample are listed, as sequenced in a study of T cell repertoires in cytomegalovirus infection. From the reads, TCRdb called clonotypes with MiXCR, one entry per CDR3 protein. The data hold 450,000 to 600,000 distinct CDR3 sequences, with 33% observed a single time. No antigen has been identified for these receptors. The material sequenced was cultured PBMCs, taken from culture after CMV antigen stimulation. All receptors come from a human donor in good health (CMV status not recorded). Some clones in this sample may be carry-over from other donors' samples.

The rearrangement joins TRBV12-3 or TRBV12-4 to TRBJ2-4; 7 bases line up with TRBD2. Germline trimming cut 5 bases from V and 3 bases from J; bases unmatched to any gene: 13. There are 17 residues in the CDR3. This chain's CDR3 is CASSPSGGGSVKNIQYF. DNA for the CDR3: TGTGCCAGCAGTCCCTCAGGTGGCGGGAGTGTCAAAAACATTCAGTACTTC.

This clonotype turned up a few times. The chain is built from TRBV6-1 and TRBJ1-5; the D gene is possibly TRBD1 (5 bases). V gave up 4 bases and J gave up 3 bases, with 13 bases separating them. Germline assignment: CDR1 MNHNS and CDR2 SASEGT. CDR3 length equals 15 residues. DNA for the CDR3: TGTGCCAGCAGTGCCTACAGGAGAGTCAATCAGCCCCAGCATTTT. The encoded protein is CASSAYRRVNQPQHF.

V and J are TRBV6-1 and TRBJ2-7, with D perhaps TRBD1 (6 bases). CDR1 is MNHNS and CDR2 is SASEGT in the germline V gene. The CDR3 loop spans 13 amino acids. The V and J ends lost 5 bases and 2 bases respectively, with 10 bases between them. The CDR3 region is CASSTRTAYEQYV. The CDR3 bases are TGTGCCAGCAGTACCCGGACAGCCTACGAGCAGTACGTC.

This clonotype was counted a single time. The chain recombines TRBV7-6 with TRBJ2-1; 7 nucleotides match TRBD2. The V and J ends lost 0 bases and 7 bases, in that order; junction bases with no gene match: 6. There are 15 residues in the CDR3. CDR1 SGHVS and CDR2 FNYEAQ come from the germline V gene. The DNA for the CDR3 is TGTGCCAGCAGCTTAGCGGGAGGGCCAAAAAATGAGCAGTTCTTC. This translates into CASSLAGGPKNEQFF. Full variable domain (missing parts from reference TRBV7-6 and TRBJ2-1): GAGVSQSPRYKVTKRGQDVALRCDPISGHVSLYWYRQALGQGPEFLTYFNYEAQQDKSGLPNDRFSAERPEGSISTLTIQRTEQRDSAMYRCASSLAGGPKNEQFFGPGTRLTVL.

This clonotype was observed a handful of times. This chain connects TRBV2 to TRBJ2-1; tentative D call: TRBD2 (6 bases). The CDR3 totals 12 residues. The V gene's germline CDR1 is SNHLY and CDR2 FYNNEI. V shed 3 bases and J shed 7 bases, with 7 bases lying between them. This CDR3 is CASSELANEQFF. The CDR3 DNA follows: TGTGCCAGCAGTGAGCTAGCGAATGAGCAGTTCTTC.